This T cell receptor (beta chain) was retrieved from a study of post-analysis software for immune sequencing data (dated by TCRdb to the mid-2010s). A note on the overall study: Disease courses on record covered relapsing-remitting, secondary progressive and progressive-relapsing multiple sclerosis, though some patients had no subtype annotation. The multiple sclerosis patient repertoires were compared with 11 previously published healthy control repertoires from donors aged about 6 to 25 years. A subset of samples was prepared in parallel using single-end sample barcoding, then pooled and co-amplified after Illumina adapter ligation. Broad study findings and their caveats: The multiple sclerosis patient group was slightly younger than the control group. Normalized Chao1 diversity was significantly lower in multiple sclerosis patients than controls, suggesting substantial peripheral T-cell clonal expansion. Direct clustering with F measure revealed strong co-clustering of samples prepared in the same batch, which led to a batch-effect correction.

Library preparation employed PCR. The sample was run on an Illumina HiSeq 2500. To reduce PCR and sequencing biases, unique molecular identifiers were incorporated into the TCR beta cDNA libraries. Every 1 to 10 million input T cells yielded 500,000 or so cDNA molecules, meaning each molecule approximated one T cell. The patient libraries were prepared and sequenced with the same protocol used for the earlier healthy control dataset. Samples belonging to the same batch were prepared together, multiplexed and sequenced on a shared HiSeq lane. The published analysis was carried out like this. MIGEC was used to process the raw barcoded reads, and molecular identifier groups with only a single read were discarded before consensus assembly and CDR3 extraction. Clonotype tables were post-analysed with VDJtools, and diversity was normalized by down-sampling all datasets to the smallest sample size. Repertoire overlap clustering matched CDR3 amino acid but not nucleotide sequences to correct batch-related cross-sample contamination. Using fastp at Q25 and MiXCR, TCRdb reprocessed the public reads and kept productive beta chains. When rows share a CDR3 protein, they turn into one entry using the most common DNA and genes. What appears here as the V and J calls and clone size reflects TCRdb's work, not the paper's. This sample is represented by under 650,000 distinct CDR3 sequences; around 47% of them were singletons. The ten largest clones represent under 2% of the sample.

Of note for this clonotype: Its cognate antigen has yet to be identified. No base quality information exists; no much larger clone differs at one position.

To demonstrate the VDJtools post-analysis software, the study profiled TCR beta repertoires from the peripheral blood of around 13 young patients with multiple sclerosis. Multiple sclerosis patients were children and adolescents aged about 6 to 15 years. The TCR sequence derives from a girl between 10 and 17 years old with multiple sclerosis. Sequenced sample: blood.

The nucleotides are TGTGCCAGCAGAGCGACTAGCGGGGGGTCAGATACGCAGTATTTT. It translates as CASRATSGGSDTQYF. Here the chain combines TRBV6-1 and TRBJ2-3; 13 central nucleotides agree with TRBD2. Per the germline V gene, MNHNS is the CDR1 and SASEGT is the CDR2. Trimming removed 6 bases from V and 4 bases from J; the gene matches leave 4 bases unexplained. The CDR3 contains 15 residues, cysteine and phenylalanine counted. CDR3 DNA is the only sequence kept; it has 45 bases, read in frame from the first base.